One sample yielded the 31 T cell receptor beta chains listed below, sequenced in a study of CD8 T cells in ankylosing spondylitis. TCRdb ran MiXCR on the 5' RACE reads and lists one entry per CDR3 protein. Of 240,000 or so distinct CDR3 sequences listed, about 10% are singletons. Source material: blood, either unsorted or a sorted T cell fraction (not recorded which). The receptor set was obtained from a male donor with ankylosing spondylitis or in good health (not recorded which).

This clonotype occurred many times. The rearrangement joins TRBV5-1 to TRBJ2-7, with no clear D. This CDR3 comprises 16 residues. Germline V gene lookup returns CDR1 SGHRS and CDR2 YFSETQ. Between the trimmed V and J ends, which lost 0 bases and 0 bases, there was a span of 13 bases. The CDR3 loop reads CASSLAPRIDSYEQYF. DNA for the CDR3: TGCGCCAGCAGCTTGGCCCCGCGGATCGACTCCTACGAGCAGTACTTC.

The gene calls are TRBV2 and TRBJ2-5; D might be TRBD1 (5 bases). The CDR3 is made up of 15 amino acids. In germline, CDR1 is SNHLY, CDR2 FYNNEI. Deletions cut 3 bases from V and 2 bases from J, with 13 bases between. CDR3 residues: CASSDVTGIQETQYF. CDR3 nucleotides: TGTGCCAGCAGTGACGTCACAGGAATTCAAGAGACCCAGTACTTC.

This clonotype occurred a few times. The CDR3 bases are TGTGCCAGCAGCCTTACAGGGGGGGGCGGGGATACGCAGTATTTT. Its translation is CASSLTGGGGDTQYF. This chain joins TRBV12-3 or TRBV12-4 and TRBJ2-3; possible D gene TRBD1, 8 bases. The CDR3 runs 15 residues. V was clipped by 6 bases and J by 6 bases, with 19 bases between them.

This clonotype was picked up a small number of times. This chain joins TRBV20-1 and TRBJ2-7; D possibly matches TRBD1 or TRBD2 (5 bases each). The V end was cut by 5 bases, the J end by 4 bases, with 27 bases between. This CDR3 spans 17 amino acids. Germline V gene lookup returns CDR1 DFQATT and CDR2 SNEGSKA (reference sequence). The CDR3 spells CSAPGLGTPRPDYEQYF. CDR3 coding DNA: TGCAGTGCTCCAGGTCTGGGGACCCCCAGGCCTGATTACGAGCAGTACTTC.

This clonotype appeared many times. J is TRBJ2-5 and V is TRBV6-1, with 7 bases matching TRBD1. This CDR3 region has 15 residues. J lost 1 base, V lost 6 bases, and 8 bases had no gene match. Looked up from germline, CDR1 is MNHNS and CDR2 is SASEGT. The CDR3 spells CASSLQGGIQETQYF. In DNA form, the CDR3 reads TGTGCCAGCAGCCTACAAGGGGGCATCCAAGAGACCCAGTACTTC.

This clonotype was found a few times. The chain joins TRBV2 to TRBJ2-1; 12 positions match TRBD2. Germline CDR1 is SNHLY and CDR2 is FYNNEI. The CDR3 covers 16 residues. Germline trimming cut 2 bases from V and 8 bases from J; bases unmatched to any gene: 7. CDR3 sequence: CASSELAGGPIDEQFF. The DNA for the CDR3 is TGTGCCAGCAGTGAACTAGCGGGAGGGCCAATCGATGAGCAGTTCTTC. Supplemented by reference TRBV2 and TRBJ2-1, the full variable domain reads EPEVTQTPSHQVTQMGQEVILRCVPISNHLYFYWYRQILGQKVEFLVSFYNNEISEKSEIFDDQFSVERPDGSNFTLKIRSTKLEDSAMYFCASSELAGGPIDEQFFGPGTRLTVL.

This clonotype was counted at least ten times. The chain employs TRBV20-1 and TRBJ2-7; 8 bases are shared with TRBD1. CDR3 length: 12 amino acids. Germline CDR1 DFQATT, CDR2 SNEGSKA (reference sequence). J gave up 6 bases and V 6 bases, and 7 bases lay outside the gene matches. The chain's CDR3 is CSARQGIGEQYF. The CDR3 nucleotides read TGCAGTGCCCGACAGGGGATAGGCGAGCAGTACTTC.

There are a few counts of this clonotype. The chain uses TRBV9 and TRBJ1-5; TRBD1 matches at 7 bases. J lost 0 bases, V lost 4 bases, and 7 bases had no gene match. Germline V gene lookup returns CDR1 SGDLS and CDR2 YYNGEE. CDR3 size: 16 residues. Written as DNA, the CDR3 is TGTGCCAGCAGCACCCGGGACAGCTATAGCAATCAGCCCCAGCATTTT. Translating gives CASSTRDSYSNQPQHF.

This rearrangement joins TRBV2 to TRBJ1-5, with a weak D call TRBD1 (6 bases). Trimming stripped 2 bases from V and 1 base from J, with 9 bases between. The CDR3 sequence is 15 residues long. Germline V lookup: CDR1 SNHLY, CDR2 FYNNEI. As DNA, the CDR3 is TGTGCCAGCAGTGAAAACAGGGTCAGCAATCAGCCCCAGCATTTT. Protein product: CASSENRVSNQPQHF.

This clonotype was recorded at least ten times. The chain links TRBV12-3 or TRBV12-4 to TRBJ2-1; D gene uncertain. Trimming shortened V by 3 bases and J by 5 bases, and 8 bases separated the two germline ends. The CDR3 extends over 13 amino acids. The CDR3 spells CASSFVSNNEQFF. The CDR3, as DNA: TGTGCCAGCAGTTTCGTAAGTAACAATGAGCAGTTCTTC.

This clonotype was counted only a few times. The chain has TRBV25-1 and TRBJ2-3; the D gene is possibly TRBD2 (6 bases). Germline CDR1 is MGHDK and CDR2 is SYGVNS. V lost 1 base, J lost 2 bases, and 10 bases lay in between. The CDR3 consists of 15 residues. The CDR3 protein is CASSESLAYTDTQYF. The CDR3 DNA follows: TGTGCCAGCAGTGAATCCCTAGCGTACACAGATACGCAGTATTTT.

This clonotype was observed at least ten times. The CDR3 bases are TGCGCCAGCGGACTACAGGGGGGCTACGAGCAGTACTTC. Amino acid sequence: CASGLQGGYEQYF. The chain links TRBV5-1 to TRBJ2-7; 8 bases fit TRBD1. V gave up 7 bases and J gave up 3 bases; unmatched junction bases: 6. The CDR3 is 13 amino acids. Germline CDR1 SGHRS, CDR2 YFSETQ.

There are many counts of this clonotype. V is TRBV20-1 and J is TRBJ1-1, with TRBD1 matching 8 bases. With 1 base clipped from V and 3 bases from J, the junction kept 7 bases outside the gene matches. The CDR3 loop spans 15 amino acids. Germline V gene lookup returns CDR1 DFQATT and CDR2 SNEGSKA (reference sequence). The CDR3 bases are TGCAGTGCTAGAGGATCCGTGACAGGGGACACTGAAGCTTTCTTT. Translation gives CSARGSVTGDTEAFF.

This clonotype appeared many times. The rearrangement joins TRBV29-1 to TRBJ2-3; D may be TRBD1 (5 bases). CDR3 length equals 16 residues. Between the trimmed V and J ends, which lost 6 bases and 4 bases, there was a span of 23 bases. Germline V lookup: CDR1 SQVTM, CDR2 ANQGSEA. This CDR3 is CSVHRPSQGLADTQYF. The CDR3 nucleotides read TGCAGCGTCCACCGGCCCTCTCAGGGCCTGGCAGATACGCAGTATTTT.

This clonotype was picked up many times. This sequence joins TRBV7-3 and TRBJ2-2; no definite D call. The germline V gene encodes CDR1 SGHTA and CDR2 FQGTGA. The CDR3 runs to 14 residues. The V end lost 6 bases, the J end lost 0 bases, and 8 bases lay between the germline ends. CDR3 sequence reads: CASRMYANTGELFF. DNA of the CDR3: TGTGCCAGCAGGATGTACGCGAACACCGGGGAGCTGTTTTTT. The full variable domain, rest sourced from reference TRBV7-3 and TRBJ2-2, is GAGVSQTPSNKVTEKGKYVELRCDPISGHTALYWYRQSLGQGPEFLIYFQGTGAADDSGLPNDRFFAVRPEGSVSTLKIQRTERGDSAVYLCASRMYANTGELFFGEGSRLTVL.

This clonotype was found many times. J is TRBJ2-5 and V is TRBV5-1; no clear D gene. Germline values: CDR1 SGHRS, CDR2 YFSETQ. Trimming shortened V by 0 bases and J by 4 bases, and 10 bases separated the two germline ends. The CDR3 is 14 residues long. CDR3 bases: TGCGCCAGCAGCTTGGGGACGTTGGGAGAGACCCAGTACTTC. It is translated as CASSLGTLGETQYF.

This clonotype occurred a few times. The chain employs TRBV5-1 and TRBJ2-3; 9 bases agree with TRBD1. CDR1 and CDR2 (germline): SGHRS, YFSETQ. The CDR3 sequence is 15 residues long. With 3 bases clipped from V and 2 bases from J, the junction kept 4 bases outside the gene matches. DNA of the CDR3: TGCGCCAGCAGCTCGACAGGGGGGCCCACAGATACGCAGTATTTT. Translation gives CASSSTGGPTDTQYF.

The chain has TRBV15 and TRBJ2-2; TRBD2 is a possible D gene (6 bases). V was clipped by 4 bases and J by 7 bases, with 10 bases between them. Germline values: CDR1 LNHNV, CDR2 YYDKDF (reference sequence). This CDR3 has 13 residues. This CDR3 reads CATSTRGNGELFF. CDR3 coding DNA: TGTGCCACCAGCACCCGGGGGAACGGGGAGCTGTTTTTT.

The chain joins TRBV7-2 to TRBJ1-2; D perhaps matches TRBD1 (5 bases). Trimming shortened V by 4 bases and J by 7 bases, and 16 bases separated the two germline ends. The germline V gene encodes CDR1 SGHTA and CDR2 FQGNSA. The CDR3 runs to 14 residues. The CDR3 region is CASSSGRGRIGYTF. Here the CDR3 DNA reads TGTGCCAGCAGCTCCGGTAGGGGACGTATTGGCTACACCTTC.

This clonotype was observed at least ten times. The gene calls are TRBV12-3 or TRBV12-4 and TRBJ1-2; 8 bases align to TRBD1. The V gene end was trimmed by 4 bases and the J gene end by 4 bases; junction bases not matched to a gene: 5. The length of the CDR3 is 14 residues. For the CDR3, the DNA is TGTGCCAGCAGTTCGGACAGGGTGGTCTATGGCTACACCTTC. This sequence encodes CASSSDRVVYGYTF.

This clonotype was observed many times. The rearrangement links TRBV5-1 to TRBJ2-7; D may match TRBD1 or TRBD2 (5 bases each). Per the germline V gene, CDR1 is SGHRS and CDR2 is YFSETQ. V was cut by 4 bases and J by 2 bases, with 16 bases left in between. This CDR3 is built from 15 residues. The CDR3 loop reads CASSPAGTRTYEQYF. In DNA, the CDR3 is TGCGCCAGCAGCCCCGCCGGGACCAGGACCTACGAGCAGTACTTC. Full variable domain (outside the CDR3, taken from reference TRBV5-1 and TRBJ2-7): KAGVTQTPRYLIKTRGQQVTLSCSPISGHRSVSWYQQTPGQGLQFLFEYFSETQRNKGNFPGRFSGRQFSNSRSEMNVSTLELGDSALYLCASSPAGTRTYEQYFGPGTRLTVT.

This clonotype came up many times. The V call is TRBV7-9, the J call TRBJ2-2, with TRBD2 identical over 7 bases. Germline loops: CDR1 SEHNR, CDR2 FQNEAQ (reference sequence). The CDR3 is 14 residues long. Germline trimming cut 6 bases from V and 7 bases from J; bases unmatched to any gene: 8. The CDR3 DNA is TGTGCCAGCAGTGAAATGGGGGGGATCGGGGAGCTGTTTTTT. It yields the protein CASSEMGGIGELFF.

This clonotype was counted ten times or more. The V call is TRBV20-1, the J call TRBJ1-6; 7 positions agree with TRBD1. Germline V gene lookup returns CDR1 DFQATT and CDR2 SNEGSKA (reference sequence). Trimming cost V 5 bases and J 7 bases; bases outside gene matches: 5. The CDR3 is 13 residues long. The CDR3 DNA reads TGCAGTGCTTGGACAGGAGCCAATTCACCCCTCCACTTT. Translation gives CSAWTGANSPLHF.

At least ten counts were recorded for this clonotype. CDR3 sequence: CSARRLAGALGELFF. The CDR3 nucleotides read TGCAGTGCTAGACGACTAGCGGGAGCGCTCGGGGAGCTGTTTTTT. This sequence joins TRBV20-1 and TRBJ2-2; the match to TRBD2 covers 12 bases. The CDR3 has 15 amino acids. Trimming took 2 bases from V and 7 from J; bases not matched to a gene: 5. Germline assignment: CDR1 DFQATT and CDR2 SNEGSKA (reference sequence).

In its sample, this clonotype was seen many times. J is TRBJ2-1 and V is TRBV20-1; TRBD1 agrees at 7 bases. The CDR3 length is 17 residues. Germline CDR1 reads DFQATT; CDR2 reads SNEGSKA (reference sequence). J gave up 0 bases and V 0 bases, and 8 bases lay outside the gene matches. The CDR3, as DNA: TGCAGTGCTAGAGATCCCGGGACAGCTGACTCCTACAATGAGCAGTTCTTC. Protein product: CSARDPGTADSYNEQFF.

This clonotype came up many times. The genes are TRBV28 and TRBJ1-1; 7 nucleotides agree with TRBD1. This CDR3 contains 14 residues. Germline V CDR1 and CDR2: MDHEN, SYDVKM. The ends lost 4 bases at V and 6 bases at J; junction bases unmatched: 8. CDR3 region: CASSYLQGSAEAFF. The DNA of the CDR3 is TGTGCCAGCAGTTATTTACAGGGGTCGGCTGAAGCTTTCTTT.

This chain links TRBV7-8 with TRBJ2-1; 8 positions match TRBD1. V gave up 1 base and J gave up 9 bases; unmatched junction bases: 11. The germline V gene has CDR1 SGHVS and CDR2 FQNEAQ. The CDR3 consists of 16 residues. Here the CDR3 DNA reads TGTGCCAGCAGCTTAGGTTTGAGACAGGGGCGGGGTGAGCAGTTCTTC. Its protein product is CASSLGLRQGRGEQFF.

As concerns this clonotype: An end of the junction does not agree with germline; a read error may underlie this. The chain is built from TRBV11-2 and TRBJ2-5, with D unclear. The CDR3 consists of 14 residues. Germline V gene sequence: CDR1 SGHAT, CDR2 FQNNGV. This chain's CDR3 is CASSLDWTQETQYF. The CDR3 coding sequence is TGTGCCAGCAGCCTAGACTGGACCCAAGAGACCCAGTACTTC.

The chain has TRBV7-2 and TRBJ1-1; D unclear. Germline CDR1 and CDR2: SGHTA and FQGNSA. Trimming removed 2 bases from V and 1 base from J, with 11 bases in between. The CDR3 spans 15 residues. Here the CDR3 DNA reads TGTGCCAGCAGCTTAAGCAGGCCCCCGAACACTGAAGCTTTCTTT. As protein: CASSLSRPPNTEAFF.

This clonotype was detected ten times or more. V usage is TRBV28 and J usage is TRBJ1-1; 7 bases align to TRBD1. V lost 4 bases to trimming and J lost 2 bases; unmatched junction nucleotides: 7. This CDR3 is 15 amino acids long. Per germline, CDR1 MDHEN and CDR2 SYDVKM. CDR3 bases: TGTGCCAGCAGTTCCGCAGACAGGGAAAACACTGAAGCTTTCTTT. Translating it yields CASSSADRENTEAFF.

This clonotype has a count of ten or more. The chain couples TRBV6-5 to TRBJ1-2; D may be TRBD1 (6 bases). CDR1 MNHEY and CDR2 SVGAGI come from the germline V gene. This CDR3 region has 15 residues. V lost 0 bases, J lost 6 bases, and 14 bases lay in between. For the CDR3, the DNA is TGTGCCAGCAGTTACTCCCCGGGACAAGGGAATGGCTACACCTTC. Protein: CASSYSPGQGNGYTF.